Below are 9 T cell receptor beta chains sequenced from a single sample in a study of cytomegalovirus exposure and HLA in healthy donors. PCR primers comprised 60 Vbeta and 13 Jbeta primers. This table comes from immunoSEQ multiplex PCR, and its TCRdb copy is limited to in-frame clones, with some not included. The table records about 94,000 clones, around 66% of them present only once. The sequenced material came from PBMCs. All receptors derive from a man aged 30 to 45 in good health and CMV-seronegative.

The V gene is TRBV25-1, the J gene TRBJ2-5; TRBD1 agrees at 7 bases. The CDR3 covers 15 residues. Germline assignment: CDR1 MGHDK and CDR2 SYGVNS. After removal of 1 base from V and 5 bases from J, the junction contained 7 bases not matched to a gene. CDR3 loop: CASSEWVRGMETQYF. CDR3 coding DNA: TGTGCCAGCAGTGAATGGGTCAGGGGGATGGAGACCCAGTACTTC.

The chain employs TRBV11-3 and TRBJ2-1; TRBD2 is a possible D gene (7 bases). V lost 5 bases and J lost 7, with 18 bases in between. This CDR3 is 15 amino acids long. The germline V gene has CDR1 SGHNT and CDR2 YENEEA. CDR3 nucleotide sequence: TGTGCCAGCAGCCATAGAGGGGGAGGGCATAATGAGCAGTTCTTC. It encodes CASSHRGGGHNEQFF.

The chain joins TRBV2 to TRBJ2-2, with no clear D. With 1 base removed from V and 5 bases from J, the gap between germline ends came to 11 bases. The V gene's germline CDR1 is SNHLY and CDR2 FYNNEI. The CDR3 has 15 residues. In DNA form, the CDR3 reads TGTGCCAGCAGTGAAGACGCGGTTTGGACCGGGGAGCTGTTTTTT. Translating it yields CASSEDAVWTGELFF.

This clone was observed a few times. The chain is built from TRBV5-1 and TRBJ1-1; the D is unclear. Germline CDR1 is SGHRS and CDR2 is YFSETQ. V shed 2 bases and J shed 3 bases, with 14 bases lying between them. The CDR3 consists of 15 residues. CDR3 in DNA: TGCGCCAGCAGCTTCTCGTACAACGGGGACACTGAAGCTTTCTTT. It is translated as CASSFSYNGDTEAFF.

The gene calls are TRBV5-1 and TRBJ1-1; D unclear. Trimming took 0 bases from V and 3 from J, leaving 6 bases between them. CDR1 SGHRS and CDR2 YFSETQ come from the germline V gene. The CDR3 runs to 13 residues. The CDR3 here is CASSLGPDTEAFF. In DNA form, the CDR3 reads TGCGCCAGCAGCTTGGGGCCCGACACTGAAGCTTTCTTT.

This chain links TRBV14 with TRBJ2-5; the D gene is possibly TRBD1 (6 bases). Deletions cut 4 bases from V and 2 bases from J, with 8 bases between. CDR1 and CDR2 (germline): SGHDN, FVKESK. The CDR3 runs to 13 residues. CDR3 DNA sequence: TGTGCCAGCAGCCGGACAGATCAAGAGACCCAGTACTTC. Its protein is CASSRTDQETQYF.

The chain has TRBV10-3 and TRBJ2-7, with TRBD1 identical over 9 bases. Per the germline V gene, CDR1 is ENHRY and CDR2 is SYGVKD. V gave up 7 bases and J gave up 6 bases; unmatched junction bases: 10. The CDR3 length is 14 residues. The CDR3 is CAITPGTGYTEQYF. The CDR3 DNA follows: TGTGCCATCACCCCCGGGACAGGGTACACCGAGCAGTACTTC.

CDR3 sequence reads: CASSGGGGNQPQHF. CDR3 nucleotide sequence: TGTGCCAGCAGTGGAGGGGGGGGAAATCAGCCCCAGCATTTT. This chain connects TRBV6-1 to TRBJ1-5, with a tentative D call TRBD1 (6 bases). The CDR3 consists of 14 residues. Germline CDR1 MNHNS, CDR2 SASEGT. The V end was cut by 4 bases, the J end by 4 bases, with 11 bases between.

This chain uses TRBV18 with TRBJ1-4, with 11 positions matching TRBD1. CDR3 size: 15 residues. From germline, CDR1 is KGHSH and CDR2 LQKENI. V dropped 3 bases and J dropped 7; count of bases not matched to a gene: 4. The CDR3 here is CASSPRTGGVEKLFF. DNA of the CDR3: TGTGCCAGCTCACCCCGGACAGGGGGCGTTGAAAAACTGTTTTTT. The full variable domain, rest sourced from reference TRBV18 and TRBJ1-4, is NAGVMQNPRHLVRRRGQEARLRCSPMKGHSHVYWYRQLPEEGLKFMVYLQKENIIDESGMPKERFSAEFPKEGPSILRIQQVVRGDSAAYFCASSPRTGGVEKLFFGSGTQLSVL.